These 16 T cell receptor beta chains were sequenced from one sample in a study of T-cell memory formation after mild COVID-19. A single record per CDR3 protein comes from TCRdb applying MiXCR to the 5' RACE reads. The table records about 210,000 distinct CDR3 sequences, about 11% of them present only once. The sequencing input was PBMCs or a T cell subset sorted from them (not recorded which). The receptors derive from a man aged 18 to 29 who had mild COVID-19 (a few samples of this study predate the infection). Cell type and time point are not known.

This clonotype occurred many times. V and J are TRBV20-1 and TRBJ1-3; no clear D gene. The CDR3 has 15 amino acids. The germline V gene has CDR1 DFQATT and CDR2 SNEGSKA (reference sequence). Deletions cut 0 bases from V and 2 bases from J, with 11 bases between. This chain's CDR3 is CSARDGTSAGNTIYF. The CDR3 nucleotides are TGCAGTGCTAGAGATGGTACGTCAGCTGGAAACACCATATATTTT.

This clonotype was observed a few times. This rearrangement joins TRBV7-2 to TRBJ2-2; D remains unclear. The CDR3 runs to 14 residues. Deletions cut 5 bases from V and 5 bases from J, with 12 bases between. Germline loops: CDR1 SGHTA, CDR2 FQGNSA. The CDR3: CASSPPRMTGELFF. In DNA, the CDR3 is TGTGCCAGCAGCCCTCCCCGGATGACCGGGGAGCTGTTTTTT.

This sequence joins TRBV12-3 or TRBV12-4 and TRBJ2-3, with 7 nucleotides matching TRBD1. The CDR3 spans 13 residues. V was pared by 4 bases and J by 14 bases, with 12 bases of the junction left unmatched. DNA for the CDR3: TGTGCCAGCAGTTCCCCCCGACAGGGCTTTCCGTATTTT. It codes for CASSSPRQGFPYF.

This clonotype was seen a handful of times. The rearrangement uses TRBV29-1 and TRBJ2-6; 9 bases fit TRBD1. The CDR3 is 18 amino acids. Trimming at V came to 5 bases and at J to 1 base, leaving 12 bases not matched to a gene. Germline-derived CDR1 and CDR2 are SQVTM and ANQGSEA. CDR3 amino acids: CSVRGDGTGLSGANVLTF. The CDR3 nucleotides are TGCAGCGTTAGGGGGGACGGGACAGGGCTTTCTGGGGCCAACGTCCTGACTTTC.

This clonotype was counted a few times. The chain couples TRBV6-5 to TRBJ2-3, with 9 bases aligning to TRBD2. Germline V CDR1 and CDR2: MNHEY, SVGAGI. This CDR3 is built from 14 residues. V dropped 7 bases and J dropped 6; count of bases not matched to a gene: 8. Here the CDR3 reads CASTPAGGRDTQYF. In DNA, the CDR3 is TGTGCCAGCACTCCGGCGGGGGGGAGGGATACGCAGTATTTT.

This chain's CDR3 is CASSLAPATGGNSPLHF. The CDR3 bases are TGCGCCAGCAGCTTGGCACCCGCGACAGGGGGAAATTCACCCCTCCACTTT. V usage is TRBV5-1 and J usage is TRBJ1-6; 9 bases line up with TRBD1. V was pared by 0 bases and J by 7 bases, with 8 bases of the junction left unmatched. CDR1 and CDR2 from the germline V gene are SGHRS and YFSETQ. The CDR3 has 17 residues.

This clonotype was seen only a few times. V is TRBV5-1 and J is TRBJ1-1, with D perhaps TRBD1 (6 bases). Per the germline V gene, CDR1 is SGHRS and CDR2 is YFSETQ. There are 15 residues in the CDR3. Deletions cut 4 bases from V and 3 bases from J, with 16 bases between. Here the CDR3 DNA reads TGCGCCAGCAGCCCTGGACAGCTGGTGCACACTGAAGCTTTCTTT. Translating it yields CASSPGQLVHTEAFF. Full variable domain (outside the CDR3, taken from reference TRBV5-1 and TRBJ1-1): KAGVTQTPRYLIKTRGQQVTLSCSPISGHRSVSWYQQTPGQGLQFLFEYFSETQRNKGNFPGRFSGRQFSNSRSEMNVSTLELGDSALYLCASSPGQLVHTEAFFGQGTRLTVV.

This rearrangement joins TRBV3-1 to TRBJ1-2, with TRBD1 matching over 12 bases. The CDR3 loop spans 14 amino acids. Germline values: CDR1 LGHDT, CDR2 YNNKEL (reference sequence). The junction had 6 bases not matched to a gene; V was cut back by 5 bases and J by 8 bases. CDR3 sequence (DNA): TGTGCCAGCAGCTACCGGGACAGGGGGCAAGGCTACACCTTC. Amino acids: CASSYRDRGQGYTF. The variable domain in full, completed from reference TRBV3-1 and TRBJ1-2, reads DTAVSQTPKYLVTQMGNDKSIKCEQNLGHDTMYWYKQDSKKFLKIMFSYNNKELIINETVPNRFSPKSPDKAHLNLHINSLELGDSAVYFCASSYRDRGQGYTFGSGTRLTVV.

This clonotype was found many times. The CDR3 is CASSLGGDKNTEAFF. DNA of the CDR3: TGTGCCAGCAGCTTAGGGGGAGACAAGAACACTGAAGCTTTCTTT. J is TRBJ1-1 and V is TRBV7-6; no reliable D call. Trimming pared 1 base from V and 1 base from J, leaving 10 bases between. Germline CDR1 reads SGHVS; CDR2 reads FNYEAQ. The CDR3 totals 15 residues.

This clonotype was observed many times. This chain joins TRBV5-1 and TRBJ2-3, with a possible D match to TRBD2 (6 bases). CDR3 length: 15 amino acids. Trimming removed 4 bases at V and 2 bases at J, with 14 bases between. The germline V gene encodes CDR1 SGHRS and CDR2 YFSETQ. The CDR3: CASSPEGPTTDTQYF. As DNA, the CDR3 is TGCGCCAGCAGCCCGGAGGGACCCACCACAGATACGCAGTATTTT.

The chain combines TRBV24-1 with TRBJ2-5; 7 positions agree with TRBD1. Germline CDR1 and CDR2: KGHDR and SFDVKD. The length of the CDR3 is 11 residues. V dropped 9 bases and J dropped 9; count of bases not matched to a gene: 6. For the CDR3, the DNA is TGTGCCACCGGGACAGAAAGGTCCCAGTACTTC. The encoded protein is CATGTERSQYF.

CDR3 in amino acids: CASSSNAGGGETQYF. The CDR3 bases are TGTGCCAGCAGTTCAAATGCGGGGGGCGGTGAGACCCAGTACTTC. The genes are TRBV12-3 or TRBV12-4 and TRBJ2-5, with TRBD2 identical over 8 bases. The CDR3 has 15 amino acids. J lost 5 bases, V lost 4 bases, and 9 bases had no gene match.

V usage is TRBV7-2 and J usage is TRBJ1-3; D is unresolved. Germline-derived CDR1 and CDR2 are SGHTA and FQGNSA. The length of the CDR3 is 17 residues. Trimming removed 8 bases at V and 2 bases at J, with 22 bases between. Here the CDR3 reads CASGSIGEGVTGNTIYF. The CDR3 coding sequence is TGTGCCAGCGGTTCTATTGGAGAGGGAGTCACTGGAAACACCATATATTTT.

This chain connects TRBV6-6 to TRBJ1-1, with D perhaps TRBD1 (5 bases). CDR3 length: 15 amino acids. Germline-derived CDR1 and CDR2 are MNHNY and SVGAGI (reference sequence). Trimming took 5 bases from V and 0 from J, leaving 13 bases between them. The DNA for the CDR3 is TGTGCCAGCAGTGACCCCCTGACAGTGAACACTGAAGCTTTCTTT. Encoded protein: CASSDPLTVNTEAFF.

The gene calls are TRBV9 and TRBJ2-7; D uncertain. V dropped 0 bases and J dropped 2 bases, with 9 bases sitting between them. The CDR3 consists of 14 residues. The V gene's germline CDR1 is SGDLS and CDR2 YYNGEE. CDR3 residues: CASSVEDLTYEQYF. In DNA, the CDR3 is TGTGCCAGCAGCGTAGAGGATCTAACCTACGAGCAGTACTTC.

Many counts were recorded for this clonotype. The V and J genes are TRBV4-3 and TRBJ1-2, with 10 bases aligning to TRBD1. The length of the CDR3 is 13 residues. CDR1 is LGHNA, CDR2 YSLEER, per germline. The J segment lost 4 bases and the V segment lost 4 bases, leaving 0 bases of the junction unmatched. CDR3: CASSRTGGYGYTF. The CDR3 DNA reads TGCGCCAGCAGCCGGACAGGGGGCTATGGCTACACCTTC.